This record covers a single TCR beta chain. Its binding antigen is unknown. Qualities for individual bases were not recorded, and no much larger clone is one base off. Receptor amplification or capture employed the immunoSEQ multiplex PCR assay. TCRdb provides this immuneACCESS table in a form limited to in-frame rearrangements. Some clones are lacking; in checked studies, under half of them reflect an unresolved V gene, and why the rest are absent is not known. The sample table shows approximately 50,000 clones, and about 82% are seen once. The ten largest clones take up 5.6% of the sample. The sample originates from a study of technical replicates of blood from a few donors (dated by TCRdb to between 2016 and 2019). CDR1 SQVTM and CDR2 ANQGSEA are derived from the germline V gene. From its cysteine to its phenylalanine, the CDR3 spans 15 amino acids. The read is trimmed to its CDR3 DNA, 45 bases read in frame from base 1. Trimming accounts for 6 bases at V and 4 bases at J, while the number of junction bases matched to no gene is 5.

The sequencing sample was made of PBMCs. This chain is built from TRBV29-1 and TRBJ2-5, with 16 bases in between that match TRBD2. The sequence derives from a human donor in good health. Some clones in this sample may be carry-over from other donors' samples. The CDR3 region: CSVGTSGGAGETQYF. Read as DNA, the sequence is TGCAGCGTAGGGACTAGCGGGGGGGCAGGAGAGACCCAGTACTTC.